The present TCR beta chain was sequenced within a study of blood T cell repertoires in COVID-19. For the study at large: There were acute and convalescent COVID-19 samples, and they came from the United States, Italy and Spain. Nucleic acid was either cDNA or gDNA, and it came from T cells, B-cell-depleted T cells, or PBMCs.

In the authors' methods: The authors estimated nucleated cell counts from reference gene primer amplification. Sequencing used immunoSEQ multiplex PCR; TCRdb keeps in-frame clones, though not all of them. V and J calls and clone size are copied from that table; D and trimming were computed from the DNA. The sample lists around 80,000 clones; over 75% were seen once. This CDR3 is 15 amino acids long. The germline gives CDR1 SGHAT, CDR2 FQNNGV. This chain connects TRBV11-2 to TRBJ1-5, with TRBD1 identical over 7 bases. The last part of the DNA fits TRBJ2-3 better; the J call may be wrong. This receptor was taken from an elderly man with acute or convalescent COVID-19. The sequenced sample was peripheral blood. The DNA for the CDR3 is TGTGCCAGCAGCTCTGGGACAGTTGGGGGTCAGCCCCAGTATTTT. Translating it yields CASSSGTVGGQPQYF.